The clone carrying this T cell receptor beta chain is labeled medium-sized. Its antigen remains unknown. In TCRdb, the 5' RACE reads were re-called with MiXCR into one record per CDR3 protein. The table records thousands of distinct CDR3 sequences, 3% to 3.5% of them present only once. The sample originates from a study of spatial heterogeneity in lung cancer. Study conclusions and caveats: Expanded intratumoral alpha and beta TCR counts tracked tumor mutation counts.

Regarding time point: sample taken at primary tumor resection. The material sequenced was lung tumor tissue, taken at surgery. The clonotype comes from a male donor with early-stage non-small cell lung cancer.

CDR3 amino acids: CASSLGTLNTEAFF. The CDR3, as DNA: TGCGCCAGCAGCTTGGGGACCCTTAACACTGAAGCTTTCTTT. The genes are TRBV5-1 and TRBJ1-1, with D uncertain. CDR1 is SGHRS and CDR2 is YFSETQ in the germline V gene. Trimming removed 0 bases from V and 2 bases from J, with 8 bases in between. The CDR3 has 14 residues.